The T cell receptor (beta chain) described here comes from a study of T cells after yellow fever vaccination. Study details: Low-cell-number fractions were prepared with SMART-Seq v4 Ultra Low Input.

This clonotype was seen at least ten times. Trimming cost V 1 base and J 8 bases, with 12 bases left between them. The length of the CDR3 is 13 residues. Germline values: CDR1 DFQATT, CDR2 SNEGSKA (reference sequence). 5'RACE template switching generated TCR cDNA, adding a universal primer site and UMIs. TCRdb re-derived calls from the 5' RACE reads in MiXCR, one entry per CDR3 protein. The data contain a few hundred thousand distinct CDR3 sequences, around 4.4% of them singletons. The rearrangement joins TRBV20-1 to TRBJ1-5; tentative D call: TRBD1 (5 bases). The source is a man between 18 and 29 years old who received the YFV17D yellow fever vaccine. Material: PBMCs, obtained 15 days after the yellow fever booster vaccination. CDR3 amino acids: CSARGGVEEPQHF. CDR3 nucleotide sequence: TGCAGTGCTAGAGGAGGGGTAGAGGAGCCCCAGCATTTT.